This T cell receptor beta chain was recorded in a study of blood T cell repertoires in COVID-19. Study details: PBMCs, B-cell-depleted T cells, or T cells were the source of the cDNA or gDNA that made up the material.

The CDR3 is made up of 16 amino acids. Deletions cut 0 bases from V and 5 bases from J, with 13 bases between. Per the germline V gene, CDR1 is MNHNS and CDR2 is SASEGT. How the authors handled the data: Amplified reference gene primers provided the basis for estimating nucleated cell counts. Using immunoSEQ multiplex PCR, the repertoire was profiled, and TCRdb retains in-frame clones only, with some absent. V and J calls and clone size are given by that table; D and trimming were obtained from the DNA. The sample has 150,000 or so clones; 85% to 95% are singletons. The sequenced sample was peripheral blood. The sequence derives from a woman between 45 and 65 years old with acute or convalescent COVID-19. The chain joins TRBV6-1 to TRBJ1-4; D might be TRBD1 (5 bases). CDR3 DNA: TGTGCCAGCAGTGAAGCGCAACAGGCCCTAAATGAAAAACTGTTTTTT. Amino acids: CASSEAQQALNEKLFF.